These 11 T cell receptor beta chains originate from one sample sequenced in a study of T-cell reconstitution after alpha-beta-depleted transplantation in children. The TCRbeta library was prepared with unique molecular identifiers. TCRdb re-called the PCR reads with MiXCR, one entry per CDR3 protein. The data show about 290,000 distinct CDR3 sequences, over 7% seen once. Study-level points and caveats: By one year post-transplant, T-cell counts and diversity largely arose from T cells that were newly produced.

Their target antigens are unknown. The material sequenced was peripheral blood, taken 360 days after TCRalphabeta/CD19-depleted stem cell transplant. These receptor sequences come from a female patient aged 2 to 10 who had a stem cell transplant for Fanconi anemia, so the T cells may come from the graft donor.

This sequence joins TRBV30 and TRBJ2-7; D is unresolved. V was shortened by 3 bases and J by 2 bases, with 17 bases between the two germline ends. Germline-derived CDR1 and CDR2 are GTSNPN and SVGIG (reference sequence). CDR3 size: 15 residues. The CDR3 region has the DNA TGTGCCTGGAGAACCAAACCACTATTTCCCTACGAGCAGTACTTC. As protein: CAWRTKPLFPYEQYF. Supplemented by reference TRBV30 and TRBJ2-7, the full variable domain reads SQTIHQWPATLVQPVGSPLSLECTVEGTSNPNLYWYRQAAGRGLQLLFYSVGIGQISSEVPQNLSASRPQDRQFILSSKKLLLSDSGFYLCAWRTKPLFPYEQYFGPGTRLTVT.

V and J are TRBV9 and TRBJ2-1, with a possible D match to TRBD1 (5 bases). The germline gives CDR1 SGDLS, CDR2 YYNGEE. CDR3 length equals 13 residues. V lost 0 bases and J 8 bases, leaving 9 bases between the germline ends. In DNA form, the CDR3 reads TGTGCCAGCAGCGTAGCTTCAGGGTATGAGCAGTTCTTC. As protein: CASSVASGYEQFF.

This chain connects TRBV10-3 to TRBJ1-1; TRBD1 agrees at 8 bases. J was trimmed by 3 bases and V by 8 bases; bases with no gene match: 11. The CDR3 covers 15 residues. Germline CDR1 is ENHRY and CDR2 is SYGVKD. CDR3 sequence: CAIWALTGGHTEAFF. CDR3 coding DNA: TGTGCCATCTGGGCGTTAACAGGGGGGCACACTGAAGCTTTCTTT.

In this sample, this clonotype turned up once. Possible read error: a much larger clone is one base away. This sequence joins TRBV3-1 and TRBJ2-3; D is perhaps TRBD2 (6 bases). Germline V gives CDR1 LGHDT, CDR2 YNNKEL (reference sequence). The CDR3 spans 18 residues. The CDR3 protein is CTSSLLRLAVTSTDTQYF. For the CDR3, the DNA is TGTACCAGCAGTTTGCTCCGTTTAGCGGTGACTAGCACAGATACGCAGTATTTT.

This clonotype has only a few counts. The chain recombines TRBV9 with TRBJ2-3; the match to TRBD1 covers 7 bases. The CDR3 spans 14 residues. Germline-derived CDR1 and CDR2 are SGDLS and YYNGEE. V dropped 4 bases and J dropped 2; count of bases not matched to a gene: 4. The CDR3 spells CASSKTGFTDTQYF. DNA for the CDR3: TGTGCCAGCAGCAAGACAGGGTTCACAGATACGCAGTATTTT.

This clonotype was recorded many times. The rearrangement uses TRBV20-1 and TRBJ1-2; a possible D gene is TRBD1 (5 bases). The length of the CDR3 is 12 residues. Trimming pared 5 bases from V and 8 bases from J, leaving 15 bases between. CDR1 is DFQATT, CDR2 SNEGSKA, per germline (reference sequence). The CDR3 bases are TGCAGTGCTGGAAAGAGGGAGGGGGGCTACACCTTC. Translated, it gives CSAGKREGGYTF.

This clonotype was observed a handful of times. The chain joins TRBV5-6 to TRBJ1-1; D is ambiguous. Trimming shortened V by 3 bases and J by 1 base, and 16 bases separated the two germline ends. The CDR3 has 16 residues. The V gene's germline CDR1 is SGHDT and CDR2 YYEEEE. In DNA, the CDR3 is TGTGCCAGCAGCTCGCCCGGAAAGTACAGGAACACTGAAGCTTTCTTT. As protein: CASSSPGKYRNTEAFF.

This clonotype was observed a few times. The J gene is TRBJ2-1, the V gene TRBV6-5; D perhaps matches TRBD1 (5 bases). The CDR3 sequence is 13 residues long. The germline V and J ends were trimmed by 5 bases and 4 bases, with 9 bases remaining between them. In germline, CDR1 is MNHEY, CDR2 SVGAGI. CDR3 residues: CASSTRQYNEQFF. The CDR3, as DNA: TGTGCCAGCAGTACCCGACAGTACAATGAGCAGTTCTTC.

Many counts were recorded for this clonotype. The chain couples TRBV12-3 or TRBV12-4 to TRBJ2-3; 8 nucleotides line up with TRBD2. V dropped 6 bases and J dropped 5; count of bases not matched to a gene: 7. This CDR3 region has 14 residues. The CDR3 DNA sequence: TGTGCCAGCAGGGCCGGGGGGGGGATAGATACGCAGTATTTT. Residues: CASRAGGGIDTQYF.

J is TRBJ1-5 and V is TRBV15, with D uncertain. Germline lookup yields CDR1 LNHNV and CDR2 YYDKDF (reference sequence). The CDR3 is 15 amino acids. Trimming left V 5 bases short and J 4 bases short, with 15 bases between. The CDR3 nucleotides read TGTGCCACCAGCCCTCTTAGAGGACGGAATCAGCCCCAGCATTTT. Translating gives CATSPLRGRNQPQHF.

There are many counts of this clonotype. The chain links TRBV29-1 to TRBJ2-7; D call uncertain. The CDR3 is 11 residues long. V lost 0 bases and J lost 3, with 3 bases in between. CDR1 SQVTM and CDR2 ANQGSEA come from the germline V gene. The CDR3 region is CSVEDRYEQYF. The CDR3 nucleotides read TGCAGCGTTGAAGATCGCTACGAGCAGTACTTC.